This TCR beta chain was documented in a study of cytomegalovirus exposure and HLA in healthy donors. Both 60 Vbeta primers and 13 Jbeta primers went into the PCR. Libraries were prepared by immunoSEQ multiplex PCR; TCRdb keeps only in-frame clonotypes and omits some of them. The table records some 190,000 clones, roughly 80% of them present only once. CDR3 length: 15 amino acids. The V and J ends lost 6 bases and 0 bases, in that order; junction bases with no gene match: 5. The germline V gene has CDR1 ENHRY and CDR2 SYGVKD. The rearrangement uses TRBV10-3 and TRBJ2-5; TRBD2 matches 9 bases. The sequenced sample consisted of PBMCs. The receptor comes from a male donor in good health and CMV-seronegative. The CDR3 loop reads CAISQGLAYQETQYF. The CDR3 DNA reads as TGTGCCATCAGCCAAGGACTAGCGTACCAAGAGACCCAGTACTTC.